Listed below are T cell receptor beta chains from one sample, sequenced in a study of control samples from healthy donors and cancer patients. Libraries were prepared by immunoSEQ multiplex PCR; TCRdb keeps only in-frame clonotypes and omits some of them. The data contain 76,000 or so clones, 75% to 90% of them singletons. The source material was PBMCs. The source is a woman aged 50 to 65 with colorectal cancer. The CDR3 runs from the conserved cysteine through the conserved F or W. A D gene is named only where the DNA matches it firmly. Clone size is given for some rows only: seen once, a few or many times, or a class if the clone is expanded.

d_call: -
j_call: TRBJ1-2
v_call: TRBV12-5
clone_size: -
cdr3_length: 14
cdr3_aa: CASGLGVANYGYTF
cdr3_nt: TGTGCTAGTGGTTTAGGGGTCGCTAACTATGGCTACACCTTC

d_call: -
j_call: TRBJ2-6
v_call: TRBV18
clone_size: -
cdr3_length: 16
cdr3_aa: CASSLTQGSGANVLTF
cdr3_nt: TGTGCCAGCTCTTTGACTCAGGGCTCTGGGGCCAACGTCCTGACTTTC

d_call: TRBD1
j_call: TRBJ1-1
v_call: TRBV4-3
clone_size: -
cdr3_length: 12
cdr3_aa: CASSQATGEAFF
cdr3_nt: TGCGCCAGCAGCCAAGCGACAGGGGAAGCTTTCTTT

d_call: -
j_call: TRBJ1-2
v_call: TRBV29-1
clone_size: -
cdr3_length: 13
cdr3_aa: CSASDGIRYGYTF
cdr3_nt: TGCAGCGCCTCCGACGGGATCCGCTATGGCTACACCTTC

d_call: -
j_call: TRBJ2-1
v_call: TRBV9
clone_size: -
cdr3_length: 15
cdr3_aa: CASSASGSRGNEQFF
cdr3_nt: TGTGCCAGCAGCGCCTCCGGATCCCGGGGCAATGAGCAGTTCTTC

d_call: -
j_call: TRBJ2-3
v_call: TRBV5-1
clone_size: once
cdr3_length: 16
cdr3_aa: CASSLGTSSGTDTQYF
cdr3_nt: TGCGCCAGCAGCTTGGGGACATCCTCAGGGACAGATACGCAGTATTTT

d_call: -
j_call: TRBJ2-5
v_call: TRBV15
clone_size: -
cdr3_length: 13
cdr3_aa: CATSKHREETQYF
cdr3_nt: TGTGCCACCAGCAAGCACAGGGAGGAGACCCAGTACTTC

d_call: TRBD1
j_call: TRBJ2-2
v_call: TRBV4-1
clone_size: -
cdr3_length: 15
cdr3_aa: CASSRDRGNTGELFF
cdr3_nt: TGCGCCAGCAGCCGGGACAGGGGGAACACCGGGGAGCTGTTTTTT

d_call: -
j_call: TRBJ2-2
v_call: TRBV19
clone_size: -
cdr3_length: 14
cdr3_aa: CASNKDKNTGELFF
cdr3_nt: TGTGCCAGTAATAAGGACAAGAACACCGGGGAGCTGTTTTTT

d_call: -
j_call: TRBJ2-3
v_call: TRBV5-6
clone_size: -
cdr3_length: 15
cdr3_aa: CATGTSLAATDTQYF
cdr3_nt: TGTGCCACCGGGACTTCTCTGGCGGCCACAGATACGCAGTATTTT

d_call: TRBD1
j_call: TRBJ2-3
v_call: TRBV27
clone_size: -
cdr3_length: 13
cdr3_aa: CASRTGAVDTQYF
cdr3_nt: TGTGCCAGCCGGACAGGGGCTGTGGATACGCAGTATTTT

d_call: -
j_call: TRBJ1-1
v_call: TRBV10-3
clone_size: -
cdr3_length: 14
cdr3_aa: CAISGSRGNTEAFF
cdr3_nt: TGTGCCATCAGTGGATCCAGGGGGAACACTGAAGCTTTCTTT

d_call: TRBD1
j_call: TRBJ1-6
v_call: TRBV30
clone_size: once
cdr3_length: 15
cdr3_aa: CAWSLTRTGQSPLHF
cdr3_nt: TGTGCCTGGAGTCTTACAAGGACAGGTCAATCACCCCTCCACTTT

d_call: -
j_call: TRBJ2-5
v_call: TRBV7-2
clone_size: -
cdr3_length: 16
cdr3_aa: CASSLLSETGWGTQYF
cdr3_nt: TGTGCCAGCAGCTTACTCTCGGAGACAGGATGGGGGACCCAGTACTTC

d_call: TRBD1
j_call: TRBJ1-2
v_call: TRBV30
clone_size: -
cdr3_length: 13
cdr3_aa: CAWSVQGPFGYTF
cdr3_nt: TGTGCCTGGAGTGTACAGGGGCCCTTTGGCTACACCTTC

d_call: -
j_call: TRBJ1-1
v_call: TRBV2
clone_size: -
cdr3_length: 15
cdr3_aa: CASKFGGLMNTEAFF
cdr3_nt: TGTGCCAGCAAGTTCGGGGGGCTAATGAACACTGAAGCTTTCTTT

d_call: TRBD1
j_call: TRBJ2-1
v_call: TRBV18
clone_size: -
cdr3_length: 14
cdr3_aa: CASSHRDRDNEQFF
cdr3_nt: TGTGCCAGCTCACACCGGGACAGGGATAATGAGCAGTTCTTC

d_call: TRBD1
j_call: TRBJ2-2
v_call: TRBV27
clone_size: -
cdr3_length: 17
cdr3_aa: CASIRTPGGANTGELFF
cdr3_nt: TGTGCCAGCATTAGGACCCCAGGGGGCGCGAACACCGGGGAGCTGTTTTTT

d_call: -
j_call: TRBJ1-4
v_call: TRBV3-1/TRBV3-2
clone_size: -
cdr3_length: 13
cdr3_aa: CASSQGPGNGLFF
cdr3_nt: TGTGCCAGCAGCCAAGGCCCTGGGAATGGACTGTTTTTT

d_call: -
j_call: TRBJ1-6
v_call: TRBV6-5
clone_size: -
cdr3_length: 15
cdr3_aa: CASSLDVGTASPLHF
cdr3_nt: TGTGCCAGCAGTTTGGACGTCGGTACAGCTTCACCCCTCCACTTT

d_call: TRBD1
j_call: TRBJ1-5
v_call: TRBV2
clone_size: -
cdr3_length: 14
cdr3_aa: CASRGTAPGQPQHF
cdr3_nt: TGTGCCAGCAGAGGGACAGCTCCTGGTCAGCCCCAGCATTTT

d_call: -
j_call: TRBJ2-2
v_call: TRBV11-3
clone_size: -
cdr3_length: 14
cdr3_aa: CASSSRLNTGELFF
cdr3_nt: TGTGCCAGCAGCTCAAGACTCAACACCGGGGAGCTGTTTTTT

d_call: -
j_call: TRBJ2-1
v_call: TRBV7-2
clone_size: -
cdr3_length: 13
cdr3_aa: CASSLLSLGEQFF
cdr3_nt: TGTGCCAGCAGCTTATTATCGCTGGGTGAGCAGTTCTTC

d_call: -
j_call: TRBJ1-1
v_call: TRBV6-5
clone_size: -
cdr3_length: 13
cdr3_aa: CAISRGIHTEAFF
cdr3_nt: TGTGCCATAAGTCGAGGGATCCACACTGAAGCTTTCTTT

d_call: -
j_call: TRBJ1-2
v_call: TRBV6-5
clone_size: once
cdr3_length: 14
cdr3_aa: CAALGGLSNYGYTF
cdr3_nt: TGTGCCGCTTTGGGGGGGCTCTCTAACTATGGCTACACCTTC

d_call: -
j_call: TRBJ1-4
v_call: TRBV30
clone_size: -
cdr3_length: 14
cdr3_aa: CAWSPPGSPEKLFF
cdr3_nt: TGTGCCTGGAGTCCACCGGGTTCGCCTGAAAAACTGTTTTTT

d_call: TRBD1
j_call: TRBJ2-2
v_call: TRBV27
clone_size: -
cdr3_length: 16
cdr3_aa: CASSTRDRGRPGELFF
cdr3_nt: TGTGCCAGCAGTACCCGGGACAGGGGGCGACCCGGGGAGCTGTTTTTT

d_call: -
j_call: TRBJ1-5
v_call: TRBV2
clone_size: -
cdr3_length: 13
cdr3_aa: CASTIARNQPQHF
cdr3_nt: TGTGCCAGCACTATAGCACGGAATCAGCCCCAGCATTTT

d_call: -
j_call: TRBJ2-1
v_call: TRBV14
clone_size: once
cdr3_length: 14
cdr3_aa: CASSLGSPIGKQFF
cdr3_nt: TGTGCCAGCAGCCTGGGATCACCCATAGGGAAGCAGTTCTTC

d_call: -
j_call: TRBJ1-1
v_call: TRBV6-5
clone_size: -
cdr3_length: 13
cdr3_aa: CASSYSAFDEAFF
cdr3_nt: TGTGCCAGCAGTTACTCGGCGTTTGATGAAGCTTTCTTT

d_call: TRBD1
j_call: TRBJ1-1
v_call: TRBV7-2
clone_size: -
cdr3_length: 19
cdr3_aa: CASSLGDRAHRSSNTEAFF
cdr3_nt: TGTGCCAGCAGCTTAGGGGACAGGGCCCACCGCAGTTCGAACACTGAAGCTTTCTTT

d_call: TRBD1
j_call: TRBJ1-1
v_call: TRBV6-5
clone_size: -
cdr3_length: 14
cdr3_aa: CASSYSNRQGLAFF
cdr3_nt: TGTGCCAGCAGTTACTCGAATCGACAGGGTTTGGCTTTCTTT

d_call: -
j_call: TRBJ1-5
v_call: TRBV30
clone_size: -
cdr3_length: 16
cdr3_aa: CAWSRAGLQSNQPQHF
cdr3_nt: TGTGCCTGGAGTAGGGCAGGCCTGCAGAGCAATCAGCCCCAGCATTTT

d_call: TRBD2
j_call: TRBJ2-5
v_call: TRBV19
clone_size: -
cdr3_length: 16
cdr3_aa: CASSIEASGGPRTQYF
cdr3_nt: TGTGCCAGTAGTATAGAGGCTAGCGGGGGCCCTCGTACCCAGTACTTC

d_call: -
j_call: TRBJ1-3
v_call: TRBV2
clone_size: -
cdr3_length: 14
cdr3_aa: CASSPRTSGNTIYF
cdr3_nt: TGTGCCAGCAGCCCCCGGACATCGGGAAACACCATATATTTT

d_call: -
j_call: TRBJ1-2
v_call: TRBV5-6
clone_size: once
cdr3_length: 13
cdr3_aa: CASSLERGGGYTF
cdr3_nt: TGTGCCAGCAGCTTGGAGCGGGGAGGGGGCTACACCTTC

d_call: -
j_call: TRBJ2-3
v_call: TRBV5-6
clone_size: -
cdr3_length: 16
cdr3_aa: CASSLEMDFRTDTQYF
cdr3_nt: TGTGCCAGCAGCTTGGAGATGGACTTCCGCACAGATACGCAGTATTTT

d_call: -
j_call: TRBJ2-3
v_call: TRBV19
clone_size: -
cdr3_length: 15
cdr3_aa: CASSTPGSGTDTQYF
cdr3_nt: TGTGCCAGTAGTACCCCCGGGTCCGGCACAGATACGCAGTATTTT

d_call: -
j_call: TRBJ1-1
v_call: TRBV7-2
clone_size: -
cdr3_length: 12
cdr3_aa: CASSLTVYEAFF
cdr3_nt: TGTGCCAGCAGCTTGACGGTTTATGAAGCTTTCTTT

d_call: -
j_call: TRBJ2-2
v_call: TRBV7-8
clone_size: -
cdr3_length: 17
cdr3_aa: CASSSPAPGHHTGELFF
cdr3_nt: TGTGCCAGCAGCTCCCCAGCGCCGGGACATCACACCGGGGAGCTGTTTTTT

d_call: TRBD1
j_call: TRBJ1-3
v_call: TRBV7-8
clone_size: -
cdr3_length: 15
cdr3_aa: CASSRTGGSGNTIYF
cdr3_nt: TGTGCCAGCAGCCGAACAGGGGGCTCTGGAAACACCATATATTTT

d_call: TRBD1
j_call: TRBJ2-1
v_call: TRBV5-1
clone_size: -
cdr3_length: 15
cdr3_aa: CASSFLQGARNEQFF
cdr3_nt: TGCGCCAGCAGCTTCCTACAGGGGGCAAGGAATGAGCAGTTCTTC

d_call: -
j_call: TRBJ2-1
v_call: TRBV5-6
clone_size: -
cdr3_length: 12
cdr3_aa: CASSLAGIEQFF
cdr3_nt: TGTGCCAGCAGCTTGGCAGGGATTGAGCAGTTCTTC

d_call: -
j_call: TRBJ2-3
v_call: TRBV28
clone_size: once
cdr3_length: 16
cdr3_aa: CASSSDWGSSTDTQYF
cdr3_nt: TGTGCCAGCAGTTCCGATTGGGGGTCTAGCACAGATACGCAGTATTTT

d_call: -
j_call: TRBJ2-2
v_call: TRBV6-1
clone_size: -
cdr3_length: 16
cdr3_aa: CASSEFPGANTGELFF
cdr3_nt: TGTGCCAGCAGTGAATTTCCGGGGGCGAACACCGGGGAGCTGTTTTTT

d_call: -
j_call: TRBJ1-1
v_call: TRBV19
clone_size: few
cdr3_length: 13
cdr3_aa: CASSIQAGREAFF
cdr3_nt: TGTGCCAGTAGTATTCAAGCGGGACGAGAAGCTTTCTTT

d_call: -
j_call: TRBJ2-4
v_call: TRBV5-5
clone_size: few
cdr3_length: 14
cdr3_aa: CASSLGQERIIQYF
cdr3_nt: TGTGCCAGCAGCTTGGGGCAGGAGAGGATCATTCAGTACTTC

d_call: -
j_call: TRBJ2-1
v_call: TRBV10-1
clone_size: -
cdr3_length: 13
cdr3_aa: CASSESFSTKEFF
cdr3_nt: TGCGCCAGCAGTGAGTCGTTTTCTACCAAAGAGTTCTTC

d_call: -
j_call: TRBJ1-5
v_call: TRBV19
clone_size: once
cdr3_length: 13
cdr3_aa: CASSEGGGQPQHF
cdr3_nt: TGTGCCAGTAGTGAGGGGGGAGGGCAGCCCCAGCATTTT

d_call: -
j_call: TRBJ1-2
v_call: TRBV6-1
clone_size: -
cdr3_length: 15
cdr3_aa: CASSEALQGRYGYTF
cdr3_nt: TGTGCCAGCAGTGAAGCGCTTCAGGGTCGGTATGGCTACACCTTC

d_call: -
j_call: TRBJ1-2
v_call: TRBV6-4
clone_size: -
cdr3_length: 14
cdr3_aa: CASSEGQPPYGYTF
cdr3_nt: TGTGCCAGCAGTGAAGGACAGCCTCCTTATGGCTACACCTTC

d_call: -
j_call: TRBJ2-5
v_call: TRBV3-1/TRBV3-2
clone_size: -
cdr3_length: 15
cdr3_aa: CASSQGEATQETQYF
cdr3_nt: TGTGCCAGCAGCCAAGGGGAGGCCACCCAAGAGACCCAGTACTTC

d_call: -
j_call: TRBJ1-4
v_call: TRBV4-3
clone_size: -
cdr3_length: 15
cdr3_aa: CASSQAADRGEKLFF
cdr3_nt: TGCGCCAGCAGCCAAGCCGCGGACCGAGGGGAAAAACTGTTTTTT

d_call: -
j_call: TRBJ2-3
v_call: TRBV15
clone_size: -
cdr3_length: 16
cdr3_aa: CATSRVTVGVTDTQYF
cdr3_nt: TGTGCCACCAGCAGAGTTACTGTCGGGGTAACAGATACGCAGTATTTT

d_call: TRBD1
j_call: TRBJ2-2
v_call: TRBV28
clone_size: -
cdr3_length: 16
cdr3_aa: CASSSRTGAWLGELFF
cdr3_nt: TGTGCCAGCAGCTCAAGGACAGGGGCATGGCTGGGGGAGCTGTTTTTT

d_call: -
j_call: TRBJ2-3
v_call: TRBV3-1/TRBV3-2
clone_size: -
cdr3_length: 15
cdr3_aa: CASSPWAGSTDTQYF
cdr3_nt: TGTGCCAGCAGCCCATGGGCGGGGAGCACAGATACGCAGTATTTT

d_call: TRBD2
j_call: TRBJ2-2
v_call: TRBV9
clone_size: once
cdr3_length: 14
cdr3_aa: CASSGGTSAGELFF
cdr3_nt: TGTGCCAGCAGCGGGGGGACTAGCGCTGGGGAGCTGTTTTTT

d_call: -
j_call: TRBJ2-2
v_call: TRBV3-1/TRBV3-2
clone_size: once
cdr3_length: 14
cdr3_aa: CASSPRTFVGELFF
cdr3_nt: TGTGCCAGCAGCCCCCGGACGTTCGTGGGGGAGCTGTTTTTT

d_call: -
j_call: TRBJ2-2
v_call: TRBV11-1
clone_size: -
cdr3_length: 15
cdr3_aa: CASSFGRTNTGELFF
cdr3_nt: TGTGCCAGCAGCTTCGGGCGGACGAACACCGGGGAGCTGTTTTTT

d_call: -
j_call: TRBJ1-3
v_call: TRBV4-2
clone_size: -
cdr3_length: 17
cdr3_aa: CASSQSTIRTSGNTIYF
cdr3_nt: TGTGCCAGCAGCCAGTCAACTATCAGGACCTCTGGAAACACCATATATTTT